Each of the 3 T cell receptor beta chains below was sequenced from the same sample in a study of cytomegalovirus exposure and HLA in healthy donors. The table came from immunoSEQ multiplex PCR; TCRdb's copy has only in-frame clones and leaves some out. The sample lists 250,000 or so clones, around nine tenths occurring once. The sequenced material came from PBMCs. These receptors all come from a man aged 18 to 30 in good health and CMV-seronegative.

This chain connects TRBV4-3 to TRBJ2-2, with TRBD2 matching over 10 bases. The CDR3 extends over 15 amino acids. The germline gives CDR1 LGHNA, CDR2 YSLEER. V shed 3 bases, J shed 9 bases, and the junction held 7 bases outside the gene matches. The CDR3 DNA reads TGCGCCAGCAGCCAGCGGCTAGCGGGGGTTAGGGAGCTGTTTTTT. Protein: CASSQRLAGVRELFF.

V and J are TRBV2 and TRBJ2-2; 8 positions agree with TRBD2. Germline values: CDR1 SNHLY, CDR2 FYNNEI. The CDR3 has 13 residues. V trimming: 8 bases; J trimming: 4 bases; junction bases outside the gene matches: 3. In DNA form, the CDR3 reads TGTGCCAGCGGGGCGGGAGGCACCGGGGAGCTGTTTTTT. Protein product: CASGAGGTGELFF.

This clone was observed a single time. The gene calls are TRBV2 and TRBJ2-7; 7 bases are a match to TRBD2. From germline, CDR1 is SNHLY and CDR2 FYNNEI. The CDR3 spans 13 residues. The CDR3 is CATKGRVGREQYF. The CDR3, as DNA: TGTGCAACCAAAGGGAGGGTCGGCCGCGAGCAGTACTTC. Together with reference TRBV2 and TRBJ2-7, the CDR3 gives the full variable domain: EPEVTQTPSHQVTQMGQEVILRCVPISNHLYFYWYRQILGQKVEFLVSFYNNEISEKSEIFDDQFSVERPDGSNFTLKIRSTKLEDSAMYFCATKGRVGREQYFGPGTRLTVT.